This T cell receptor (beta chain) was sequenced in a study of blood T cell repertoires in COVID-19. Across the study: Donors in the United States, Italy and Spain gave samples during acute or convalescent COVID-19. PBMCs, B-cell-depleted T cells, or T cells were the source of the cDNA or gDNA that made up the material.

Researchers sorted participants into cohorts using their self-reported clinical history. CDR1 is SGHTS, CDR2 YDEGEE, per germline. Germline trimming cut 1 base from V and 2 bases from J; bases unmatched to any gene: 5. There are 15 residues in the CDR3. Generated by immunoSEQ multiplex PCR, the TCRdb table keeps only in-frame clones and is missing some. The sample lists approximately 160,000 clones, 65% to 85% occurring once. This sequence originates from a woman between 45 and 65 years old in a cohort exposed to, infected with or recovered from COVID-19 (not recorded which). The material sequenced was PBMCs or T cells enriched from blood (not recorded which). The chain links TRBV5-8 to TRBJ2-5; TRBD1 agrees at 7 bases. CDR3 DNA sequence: TGTGCCAGCAGCTTGTACCGGGACAGTCAAGAGACCCAGTACTTC. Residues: CASSLYRDSQETQYF.